Listed here are 24 T cell receptor beta chains from one sample, sequenced in a study of patients and donors after allogeneic stem cell transplantation. TCRdb ran MiXCR on the RT-PCR reads and lists one entry per CDR3 protein. This sample yields about 200,000 distinct CDR3 sequences, of which 38% are seen a single time; approximately 10% belongs to the top ten. The source material was blood, either unsorted or a sorted T cell fraction (not recorded which). The origin of the receptors is a human donor who was either an allogeneic HSCT recipient or a stem cell or donor lymphocyte infusion donor (not recorded which). It is not recorded whose cells these are; they may come from a transplant donor.

The chain has TRBV27 and TRBJ1-5; D remains unclear. V lost 4 bases to trimming and J lost 5 bases, with 18 bases between them. The CDR3 is 16 amino acids. Germline loops: CDR1 MNHEY, CDR2 SMNVEV (reference sequence). The CDR3 reads CASSSMAKPRDQPQHF. In DNA form, the CDR3 reads TGTGCCAGCAGTTCCATGGCCAAACCTCGGGATCAGCCCCAGCATTTT.

This clonotype was counted only a few times. The chain carries TRBV5-1 and TRBJ1-4; D may be TRBD1 (5 bases). The CDR3 covers 13 residues. With 4 bases removed from V and 7 bases from J, the gap between germline ends came to 11 bases. CDR1 and CDR2 from the germline V gene are SGHRS and YFSETQ. CDR3 protein: CASSGGEAEKLFF. DNA for the CDR3: TGCGCCAGCAGCGGAGGGGAGGCTGAAAAACTGTTTTTT. The entire variable domain, with the rest obtained from reference TRBV5-1 and TRBJ1-4, is as follows: KAGVTQTPRYLIKTRGQQVTLSCSPISGHRSVSWYQQTPGQGLQFLFEYFSETQRNKGNFPGRFSGRQFSNSRSEMNVSTLELGDSALYLCASSGGEAEKLFFGSGTQLSVL.

This clonotype was counted only a few times. The gene calls are TRBV12-3 or TRBV12-4 and TRBJ1-5; 7 bases align to TRBD1. The junction had 7 bases not matched to a gene; V was cut back by 5 bases and J by 0 bases. The CDR3 runs to 16 residues. CDR3 amino acids: CASSKGGQSSNQPQHF. Written as DNA, the CDR3 is TGTGCCAGCAGTAAGGGGGGACAGAGTAGCAATCAGCCCCAGCATTTT.

The chain couples TRBV7-8 to TRBJ1-5; possible D gene TRBD1, 5 bases. CDR1 SGHVS and CDR2 FQNEAQ come from the germline V gene. The V end was cut by 1 base, the J end by 9 bases, with 10 bases between. The CDR3 is 13 residues long. CDR3 in DNA: TGTGCCAGCAGCTTAGTGACAGATCGGCCCCAGCATTTT. Translation: CASSLVTDRPQHF.

This clonotype was seen more than once but under ten times. The chain carries TRBV15 and TRBJ1-2; tentatively, D is TRBD1 (5 bases). The CDR3 has 16 amino acids. The V gene lost 1 base and the J gene lost 2 bases, with 14 bases spanning the gap. The germline gives CDR1 LNHNV, CDR2 YYDKDF (reference sequence). The CDR3 DNA sequence: TGTGCCACCAGCAGAGTAGGCCAGGGAGGCAACTATGGCTACACCTTC. It translates to CATSRVGQGGNYGYTF.

This clonotype was recorded a few times. V usage is TRBV4-3 and J usage is TRBJ2-7; TRBD1 might be the D (6 bases). V lost 3 bases and J lost 6, with 15 bases in between. In germline, CDR1 is LGHNA, CDR2 YSLEER. There are 14 residues in the CDR3. The CDR3 region is CASSQGTGRGEQYF. As DNA, the CDR3 is TGCGCCAGCAGCCAGGGAACAGGGCGCGGCGAGCAGTACTTC.

In this sample, this clonotype turned up many times. The V and J genes are TRBV12-3 or TRBV12-4 and TRBJ1-2, with D possibly matching TRBD1 (6 bases). The CDR3 consists of 14 residues. V gave up 1 base and J gave up 3 bases, with 9 bases separating them. The CDR3 region has the DNA TGTGCCAGCAGTTTAGGAACAGGGTACTATGGCTACACCTTC. Its translation: CASSLGTGYYGYTF.

The J gene is TRBJ2-7, the V gene TRBV7-9, with 8 bases lining up with TRBD1. CDR3 length: 14 amino acids. V shed 0 bases and J 8 bases; nucleotides not matched to a gene: 6. Germline V gene data show CDR1 as SEHNR and CDR2 as FQNEAQ (reference sequence). DNA of the CDR3: TGTGCCAGCAGCTTAGCGGCGGGACAGGATAAGCAGTACTTC. As protein: CASSLAAGQDKQYF.

The genes are TRBV12-3 or TRBV12-4 and TRBJ2-3; 9 bases agree with TRBD2. The V segment lost 5 bases and the J segment 1 base; nucleotides outside the gene matches: 7. This CDR3 region has 16 residues. CDR3: CASSPRIAGGTDTQYF. CDR3 nucleotide sequence: TGTGCCAGCAGTCCCCGCATAGCGGGGGGCACAGATACGCAGTATTTT.

The chain combines TRBV2 with TRBJ1-2; D possibly corresponds to TRBD1 (5 bases). The CDR3 has 16 amino acids. CDR1 is SNHLY and CDR2 is FYNNEI in the germline V gene. V lost 0 bases and J lost 1, with 12 bases in between. The CDR3 reads CASSEASEGLNYGYTF. The CDR3 DNA follows: TGTGCCAGCAGTGAAGCGTCGGAGGGGCTTAACTATGGCTACACCTTC.

The J gene is TRBJ1-5, the V gene TRBV27, with a weak D call TRBD1 (5 bases). CDR3 length: 17 residues. V gave up 3 bases and J gave up 2 bases, with 17 bases separating them. Germline assignment: CDR1 MNHEY and CDR2 SMNVEV (reference sequence). CDR3 in DNA: TGTGCCAGCAGTTTTTTGGGGCAGGGTCTCGGCAATCAGCCCCAGCATTTT. Translating it yields CASSFLGQGLGNQPQHF.

The chain carries TRBV6-1 and TRBJ1-2; 7 bases agree with TRBD1. Germline assignment: CDR1 MNHNS and CDR2 SASEGT. Trimming removed 4 bases from V and 8 bases from J; junction bases left unmatched: 7. The CDR3 has 13 residues. The CDR3: CASSVQGTDGYTF. CDR3 in DNA: TGTGCCAGCAGTGTGCAAGGGACAGACGGCTACACCTTC.

The CDR3 protein is CASSSQGAVETEAFF. The CDR3 nucleotides are TGCGCCAGCAGCTCTCAGGGGGCAGTGGAGACGGAAGCTTTCTTT. This sequence joins TRBV5-1 and TRBJ1-1; 8 positions match TRBD1. The CDR3 contains 15 residues. J gave up 8 bases and V 3 bases, and 12 bases lay outside the gene matches. Germline lookup yields CDR1 SGHRS and CDR2 YFSETQ.

This clonotype has more than one count but fewer than ten. V is TRBV12-3 or TRBV12-4 and J is TRBJ1-1; no definite D call. This CDR3 region has 12 residues. With 3 bases removed from V and 4 bases from J, the gap between germline ends came to 6 bases. The CDR3 sequence: CASSFEGTEAFF. CDR3 DNA sequence: TGTGCCAGCAGTTTTGAAGGCACTGAAGCTTTCTTT.

This clonotype occurred a few times. The chain uses TRBV6-1 and TRBJ1-1; D not certain. Germline V gives CDR1 MNHNS, CDR2 SASEGT. V lost 2 bases and J 5 bases, leaving 12 bases between the germline ends. The CDR3 extends over 14 amino acids. CDR3 DNA: TGTGCCAGCAGTGAACGTTTTAGCGGGACTGAAGCTTTCTTT. The encoded protein is CASSERFSGTEAFF.

The rearrangement uses TRBV19 and TRBJ2-1, with D possibly being TRBD2 (6 bases). With 3 bases removed from V and 4 bases from J, the gap between germline ends came to 19 bases. The germline gives CDR1 LNHDA, CDR2 SQIVND (reference sequence). The CDR3 extends over 17 amino acids. The DNA of the CDR3 is TGTGCCAGTAGTATCCGCACCGGGGGACGCTTATACAATGAGCAGTTCTTC. Amino acid sequence: CASSIRTGGRLYNEQFF.

The CDR3 loop is CASSFDPGEKLFF. CDR3 sequence (DNA): TGTGCCAGCAGTTTCGACCCCGGGGAAAAACTGTTTTTT. The gene calls are TRBV27 and TRBJ1-4; D unclear. In germline, CDR1 is MNHEY, CDR2 SMNVEV (reference sequence). The CDR3 is made up of 13 amino acids. The V gene lost 3 bases and the J gene lost 8 bases, with 10 bases spanning the gap. The full variable domain, its missing parts supplied by reference TRBV27 and TRBJ1-4, is EAQVTQNPRYLITVTGKKLTVTCSQNMNHEYMSWYRQDPGLGLRQIYYSMNVEVTDKGDVPEGYKVSRKEKRNFPLILESPSPNQTSLYFCASSFDPGEKLFFGSGTQLSVL.

The chain has TRBV7-9 and TRBJ1-2, with TRBD1 matching 7 bases. The CDR3 loop spans 15 amino acids. Germline CDR1 SEHNR, CDR2 FQNEAQ (reference sequence). After removal of 4 bases from V and 6 bases from J, the junction contained 11 bases not matched to a gene. Written as DNA, the CDR3 is TGTGCCAGCAGCTCGACAGGGTCGACCTTAAATGGCTACACCTTC. It yields the protein CASSSTGSTLNGYTF.

V usage is TRBV12-3 or TRBV12-4 and J usage is TRBJ1-1; TRBD1 matches at 7 bases. The CDR3 runs 14 residues. V shed 6 bases and J 1 base; nucleotides not matched to a gene: 5. CDR3 residues: CASRLRQGNTEAFF. As DNA, the CDR3 is TGTGCCAGCAGGCTTCGACAGGGGAACACTGAAGCTTTCTTT.

This clonotype was counted between two and nine times. The rearrangement joins TRBV10-3 to TRBJ1-1, with a possible D match to TRBD1 (6 bases). The CDR3 consists of 13 residues. Trimming left V 6 bases short and J 0 bases short, with 8 bases between. Germline V gives CDR1 ENHRY, CDR2 SYGVKD. CDR3 DNA sequence: TGTGCCATCAGGGGGGCGATGAACACTGAAGCTTTCTTT. It is translated as CAIRGAMNTEAFF.

V and J are TRBV28 and TRBJ1-1; D is unclear. Between the trimmed V and J ends, which lost 2 bases and 12 bases, there was a span of 16 bases. Germline V gene data show CDR1 as MDHEN and CDR2 as SYDVKM. This CDR3 spans 13 amino acids. CDR3 in amino acids: CASSLRSREGSFF. In DNA form, the CDR3 reads TGTGCCAGCAGTTTACGATCTAGGGAGGGATCTTTCTTT.

This clonotype was observed a handful of times. The gene calls are TRBV4-1 and TRBJ1-3; D remains unclear. Trimming stripped 8 bases from V and 0 bases from J, with 11 bases between. This CDR3 contains 14 residues. From germline, CDR1 is MGHRA and CDR2 YSYEKL. DNA of the CDR3: TGCGCCAGCCGGAGCACGAGCTCTGGAAACACCATATATTTT. It codes for CASRSTSSGNTIYF.

This chain uses TRBV18 with TRBJ1-4, with D maybe TRBD1 (5 bases). The CDR3 runs 18 residues. Germline CDR1 is KGHSH and CDR2 is LQKENI. The ends were cut back, 2 bases at V and 9 bases at J, with 25 bases in the middle. The CDR3 nucleotides read TGTGCCAGCTCACCATCGGGCAGGGCCGAGCTACGGGGAAAAAAACTGTTTTTT. Protein product: CASSPSGRAELRGKKLFF.

The CDR3 nucleotides are TGTGCCAGCAGTTACGGGAAGGGGAGGAGAGCTAACTATGGCTACACCTTC. Residues: CASSYGKGRRANYGYTF. The chain recombines TRBV6-6 with TRBJ1-2, with D perhaps matching TRBD1 (5 bases). Germline CDR1 and CDR2: MNHNY and SVGAGI (reference sequence). The CDR3 runs to 17 residues. V shed 2 bases and J shed 0 bases, with 16 bases lying between them.